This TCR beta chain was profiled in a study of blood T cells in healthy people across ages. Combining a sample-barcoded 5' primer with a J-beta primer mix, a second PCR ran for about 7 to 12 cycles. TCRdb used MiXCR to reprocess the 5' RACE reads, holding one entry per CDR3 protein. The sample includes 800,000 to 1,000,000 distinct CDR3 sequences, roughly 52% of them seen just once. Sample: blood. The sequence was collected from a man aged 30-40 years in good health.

CDR3 sequence reads: CASSPGPSPLHF. The CDR3 DNA reads TGTGCCAGCAGCCCGGGACCTTCACCCCTCCACTTT. V usage is TRBV7-2 and J usage is TRBJ1-6, with D perhaps TRBD1 (5 bases). The CDR3 has 12 residues. CDR1 is SGHTA, CDR2 FQGNSA, per germline. Trimming cost V 5 bases and J 9 bases, with 8 bases left between them.